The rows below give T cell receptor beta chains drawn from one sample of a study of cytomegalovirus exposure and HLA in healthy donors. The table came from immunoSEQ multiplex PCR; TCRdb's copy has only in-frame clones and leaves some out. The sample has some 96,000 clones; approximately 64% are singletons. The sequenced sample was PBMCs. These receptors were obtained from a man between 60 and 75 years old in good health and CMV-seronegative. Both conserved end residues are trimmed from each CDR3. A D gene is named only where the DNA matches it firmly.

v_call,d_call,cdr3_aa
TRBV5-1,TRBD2,ASSFSVGGLGTDTQY
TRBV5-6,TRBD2,ASSLGPSGRTDTQY
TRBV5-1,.,ASSLGLDRYEQY
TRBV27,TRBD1,ASSFGTGWVLGEQY
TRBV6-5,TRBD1,ASSYGQGEWEQY
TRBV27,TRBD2,ASSLSGTRSNEQF
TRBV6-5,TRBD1,ASRDRGGTEAF
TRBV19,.,ASSIPRQQGEQF
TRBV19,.,ASSIDEGLDGNTIY
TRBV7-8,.,ASSPSSGNTIY
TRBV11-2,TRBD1,ASSLTGGSNEKLF
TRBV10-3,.,AISGRVDYEQY
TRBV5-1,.,ASSYPGLGSNITQY
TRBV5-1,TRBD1,ASRLGQNNEQF
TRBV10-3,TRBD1,AIRGDRGGFGYT
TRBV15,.,ATSRGVQGGYEQY
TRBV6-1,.,ASSDLMNTEAF
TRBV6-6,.,ASSYGEGANNEQF
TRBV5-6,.,ASSLSAGNYGYT
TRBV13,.,ASSLISAGHEQY
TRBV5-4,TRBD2,ASSETSRANEQF
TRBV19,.,ASTHSGGGNRAYGYT
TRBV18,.,ASSPKLANEQY
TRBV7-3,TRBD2,ASSSSGGTENEQF
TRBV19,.,ASSIGQGGGYT
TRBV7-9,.,ASSLGQLQETQY